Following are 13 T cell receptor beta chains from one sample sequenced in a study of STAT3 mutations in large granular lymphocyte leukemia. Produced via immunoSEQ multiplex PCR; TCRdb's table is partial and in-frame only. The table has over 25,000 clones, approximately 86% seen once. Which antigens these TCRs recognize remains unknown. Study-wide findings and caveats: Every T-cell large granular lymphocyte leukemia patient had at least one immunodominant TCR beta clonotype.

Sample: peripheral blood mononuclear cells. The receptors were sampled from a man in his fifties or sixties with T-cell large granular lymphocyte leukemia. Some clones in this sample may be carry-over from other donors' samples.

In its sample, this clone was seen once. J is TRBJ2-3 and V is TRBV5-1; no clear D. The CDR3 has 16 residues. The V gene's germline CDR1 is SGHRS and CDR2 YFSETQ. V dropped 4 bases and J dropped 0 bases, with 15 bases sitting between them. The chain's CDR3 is CASSPDGLESTDTQYF. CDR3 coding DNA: TGCGCCAGCAGCCCTGACGGTCTCGAAAGCACAGATACGCAGTATTTT.

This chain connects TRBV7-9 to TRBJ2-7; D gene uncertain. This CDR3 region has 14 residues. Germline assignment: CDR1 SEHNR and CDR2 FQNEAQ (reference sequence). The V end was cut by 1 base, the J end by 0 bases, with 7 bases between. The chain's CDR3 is CASSLGRSSYEQYF. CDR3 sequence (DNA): TGTGCCAGCAGCTTAGGACGGTCCTCCTACGAGCAGTACTTC.

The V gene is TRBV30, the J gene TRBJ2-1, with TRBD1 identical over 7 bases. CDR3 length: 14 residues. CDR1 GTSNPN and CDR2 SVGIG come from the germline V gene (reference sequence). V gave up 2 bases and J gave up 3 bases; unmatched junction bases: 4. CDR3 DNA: TGTGCCTGGAGTCTGGACAGGAGCTACAATGAGCAGTTCTTC. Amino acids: CAWSLDRSYNEQFF.

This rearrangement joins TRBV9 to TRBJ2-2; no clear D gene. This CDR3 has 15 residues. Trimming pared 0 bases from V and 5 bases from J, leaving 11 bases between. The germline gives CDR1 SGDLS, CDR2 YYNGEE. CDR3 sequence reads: CASSVGRAWTGELFF. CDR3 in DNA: TGTGCCAGCAGCGTAGGTCGAGCATGGACCGGGGAGCTGTTTTTT.

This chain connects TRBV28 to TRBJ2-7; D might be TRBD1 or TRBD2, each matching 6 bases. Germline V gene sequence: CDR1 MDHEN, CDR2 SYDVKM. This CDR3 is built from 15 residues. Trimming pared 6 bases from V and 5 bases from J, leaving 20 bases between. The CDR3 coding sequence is TGTGCCAGCAGGCGCAATCTAGGGGGGTCCGACGAGCAGTACTTC. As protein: CASRRNLGGSDEQYF.

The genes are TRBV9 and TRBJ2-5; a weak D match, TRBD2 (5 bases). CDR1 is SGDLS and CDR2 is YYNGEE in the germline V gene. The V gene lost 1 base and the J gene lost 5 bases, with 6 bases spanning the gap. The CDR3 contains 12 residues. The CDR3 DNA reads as TGTGCCAGCAGCGTACGAGGGGAGACCCAGTACTTC. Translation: CASSVRGETQYF. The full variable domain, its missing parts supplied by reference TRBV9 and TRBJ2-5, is DSGVTQTPKHLITATGQRVTLRCSPRSGDLSVYWYQQSLDQGLQFLIQYYNGEERAKGNILERFSAQQFPDLHSELNLSSLELGDSALYFCASSVRGETQYFGPGTRLLVL.

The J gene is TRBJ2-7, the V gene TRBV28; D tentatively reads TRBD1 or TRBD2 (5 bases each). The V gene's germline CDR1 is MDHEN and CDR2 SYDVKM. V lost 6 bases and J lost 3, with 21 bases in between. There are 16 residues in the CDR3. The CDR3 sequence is CASSPPWGGRDYEQYF. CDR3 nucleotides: TGTGCCAGCAGCCCTCCCTGGGGCGGGCGTGACTACGAGCAGTACTTC.

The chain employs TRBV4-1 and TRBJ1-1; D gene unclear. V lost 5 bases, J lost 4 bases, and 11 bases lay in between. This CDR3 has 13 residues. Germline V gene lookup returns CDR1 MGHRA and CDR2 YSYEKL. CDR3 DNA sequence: TGCGCCAGCAGCTTCGACCCAGGCACTGAAGCTTTCTTT. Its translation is CASSFDPGTEAFF.

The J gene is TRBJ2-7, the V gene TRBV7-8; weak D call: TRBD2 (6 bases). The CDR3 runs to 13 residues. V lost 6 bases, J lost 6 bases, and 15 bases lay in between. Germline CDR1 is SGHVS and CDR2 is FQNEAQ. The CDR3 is CASRLTGVGEQYF. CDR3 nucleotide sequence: TGTGCCAGCAGGTTGACGGGGGTCGGCGAGCAGTACTTC.

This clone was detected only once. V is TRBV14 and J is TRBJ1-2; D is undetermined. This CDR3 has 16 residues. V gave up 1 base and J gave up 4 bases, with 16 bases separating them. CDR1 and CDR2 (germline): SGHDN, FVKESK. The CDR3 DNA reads TGTGCCAGCAGCCAAGTTGACGGAAGCTATGGCTATGGCTACACCTTC. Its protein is CASSQVDGSYGYGYTF.

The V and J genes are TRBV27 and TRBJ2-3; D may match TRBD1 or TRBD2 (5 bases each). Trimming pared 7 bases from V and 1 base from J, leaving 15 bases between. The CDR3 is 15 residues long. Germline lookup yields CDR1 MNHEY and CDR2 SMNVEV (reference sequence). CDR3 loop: CASKTQDSRTDTQYF. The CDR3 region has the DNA TGTGCCAGCAAAACACAGGACTCACGCACAGATACGCAGTATTTT.

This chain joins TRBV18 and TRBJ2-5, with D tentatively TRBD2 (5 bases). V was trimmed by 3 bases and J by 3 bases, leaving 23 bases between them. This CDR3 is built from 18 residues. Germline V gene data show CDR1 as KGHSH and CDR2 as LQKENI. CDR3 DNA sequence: TGTGCCAGCTCACCTAACCGGGCCCCCACCGGGATTAAAGAGACCCAGTACTTC. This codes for CASSPNRAPTGIKETQYF.

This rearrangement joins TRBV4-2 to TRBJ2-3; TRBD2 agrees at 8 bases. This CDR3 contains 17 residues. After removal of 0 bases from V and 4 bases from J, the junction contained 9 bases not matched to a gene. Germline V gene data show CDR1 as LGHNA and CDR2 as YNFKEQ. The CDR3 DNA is TGTGCCAGCAGCCAAGAAGTGGTAGCGGGACCCCCAGATACGCAGTATTTT. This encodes CASSQEVVAGPPDTQYF.